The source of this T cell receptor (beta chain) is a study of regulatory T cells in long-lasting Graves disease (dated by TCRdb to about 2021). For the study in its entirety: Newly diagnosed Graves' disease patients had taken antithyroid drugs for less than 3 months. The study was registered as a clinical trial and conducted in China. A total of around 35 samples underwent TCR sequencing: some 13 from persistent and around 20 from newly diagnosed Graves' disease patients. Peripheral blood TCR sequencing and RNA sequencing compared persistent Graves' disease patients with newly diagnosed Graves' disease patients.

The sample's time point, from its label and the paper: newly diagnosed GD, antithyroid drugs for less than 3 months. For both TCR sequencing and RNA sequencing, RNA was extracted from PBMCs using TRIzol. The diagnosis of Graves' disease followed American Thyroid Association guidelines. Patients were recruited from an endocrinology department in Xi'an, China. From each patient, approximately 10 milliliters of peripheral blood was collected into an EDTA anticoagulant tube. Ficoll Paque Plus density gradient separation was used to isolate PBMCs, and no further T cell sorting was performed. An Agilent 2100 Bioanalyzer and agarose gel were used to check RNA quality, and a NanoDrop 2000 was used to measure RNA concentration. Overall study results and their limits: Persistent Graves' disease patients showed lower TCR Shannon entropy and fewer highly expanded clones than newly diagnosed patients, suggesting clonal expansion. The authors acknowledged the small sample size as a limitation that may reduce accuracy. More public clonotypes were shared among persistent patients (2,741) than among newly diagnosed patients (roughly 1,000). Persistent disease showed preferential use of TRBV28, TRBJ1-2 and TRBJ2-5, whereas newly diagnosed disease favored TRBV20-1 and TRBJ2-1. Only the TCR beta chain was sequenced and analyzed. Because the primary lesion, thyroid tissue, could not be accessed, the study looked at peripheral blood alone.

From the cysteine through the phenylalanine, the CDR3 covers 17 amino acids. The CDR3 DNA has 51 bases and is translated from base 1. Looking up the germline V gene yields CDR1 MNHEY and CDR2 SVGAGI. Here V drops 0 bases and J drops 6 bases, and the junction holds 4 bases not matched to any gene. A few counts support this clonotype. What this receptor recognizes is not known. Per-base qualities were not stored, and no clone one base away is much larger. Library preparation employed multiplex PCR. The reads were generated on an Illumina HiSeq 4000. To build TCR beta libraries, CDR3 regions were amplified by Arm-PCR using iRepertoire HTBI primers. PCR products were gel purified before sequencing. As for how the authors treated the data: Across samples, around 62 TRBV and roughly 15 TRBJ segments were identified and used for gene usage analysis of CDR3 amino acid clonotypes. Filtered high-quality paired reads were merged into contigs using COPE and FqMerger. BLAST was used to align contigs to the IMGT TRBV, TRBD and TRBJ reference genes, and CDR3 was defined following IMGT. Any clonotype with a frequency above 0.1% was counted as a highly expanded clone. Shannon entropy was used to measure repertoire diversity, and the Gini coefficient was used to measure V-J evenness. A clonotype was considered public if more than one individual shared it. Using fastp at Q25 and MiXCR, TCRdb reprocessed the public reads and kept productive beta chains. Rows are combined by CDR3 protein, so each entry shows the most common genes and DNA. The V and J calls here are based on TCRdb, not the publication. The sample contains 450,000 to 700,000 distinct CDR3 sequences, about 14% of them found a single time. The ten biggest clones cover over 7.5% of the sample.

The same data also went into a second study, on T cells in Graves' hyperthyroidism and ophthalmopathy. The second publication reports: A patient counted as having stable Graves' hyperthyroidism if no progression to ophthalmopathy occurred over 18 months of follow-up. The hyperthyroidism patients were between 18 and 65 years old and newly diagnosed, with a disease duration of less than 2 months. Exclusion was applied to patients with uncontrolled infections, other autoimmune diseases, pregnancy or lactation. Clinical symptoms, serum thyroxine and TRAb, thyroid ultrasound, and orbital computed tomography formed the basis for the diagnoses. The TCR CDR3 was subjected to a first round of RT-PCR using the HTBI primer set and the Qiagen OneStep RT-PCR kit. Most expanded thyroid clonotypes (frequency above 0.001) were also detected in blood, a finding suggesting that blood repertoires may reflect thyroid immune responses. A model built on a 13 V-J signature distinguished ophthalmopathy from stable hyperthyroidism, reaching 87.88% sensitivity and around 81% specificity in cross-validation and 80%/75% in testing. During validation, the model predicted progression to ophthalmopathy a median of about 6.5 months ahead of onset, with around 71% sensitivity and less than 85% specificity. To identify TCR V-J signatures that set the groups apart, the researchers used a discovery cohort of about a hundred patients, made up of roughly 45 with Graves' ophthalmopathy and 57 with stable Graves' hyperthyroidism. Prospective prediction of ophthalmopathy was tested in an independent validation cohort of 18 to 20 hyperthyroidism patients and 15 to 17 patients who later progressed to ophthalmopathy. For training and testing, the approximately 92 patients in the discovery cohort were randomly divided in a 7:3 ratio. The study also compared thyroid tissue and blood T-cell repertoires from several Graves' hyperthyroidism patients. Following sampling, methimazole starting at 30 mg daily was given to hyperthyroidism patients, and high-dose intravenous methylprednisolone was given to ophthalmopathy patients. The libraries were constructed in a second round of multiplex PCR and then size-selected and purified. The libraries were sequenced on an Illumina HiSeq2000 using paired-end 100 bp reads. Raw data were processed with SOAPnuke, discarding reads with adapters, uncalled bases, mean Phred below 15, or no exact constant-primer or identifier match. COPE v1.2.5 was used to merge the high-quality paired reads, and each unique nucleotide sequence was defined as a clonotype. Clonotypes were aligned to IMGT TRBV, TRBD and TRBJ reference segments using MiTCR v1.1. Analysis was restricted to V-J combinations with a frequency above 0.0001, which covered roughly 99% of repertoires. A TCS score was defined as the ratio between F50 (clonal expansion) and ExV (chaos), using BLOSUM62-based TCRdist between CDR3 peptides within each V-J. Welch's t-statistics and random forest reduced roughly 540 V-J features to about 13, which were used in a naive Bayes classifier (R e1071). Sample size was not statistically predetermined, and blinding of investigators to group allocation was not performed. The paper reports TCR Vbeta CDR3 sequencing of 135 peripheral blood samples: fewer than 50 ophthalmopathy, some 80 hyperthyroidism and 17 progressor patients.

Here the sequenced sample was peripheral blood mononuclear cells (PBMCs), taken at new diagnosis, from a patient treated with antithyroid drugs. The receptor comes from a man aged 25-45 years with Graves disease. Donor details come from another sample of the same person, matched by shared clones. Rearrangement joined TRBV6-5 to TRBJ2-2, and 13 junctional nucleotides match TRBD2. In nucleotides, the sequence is TGTGCCAGCAGTTACTCCTGGACTAGCGGGAGCTCCGGGGAGCTGTTTTTT. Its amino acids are CASSYSWTSGSSGELFF.